A selection of T cell receptor beta chains follows, all from one sample in a study of cytomegalovirus exposure and HLA in healthy donors. The assay was immunoSEQ multiplex PCR, and TCRdb's table has in-frame clones only and misses some. The table lists approximately 110,000 clones, under 80% of them singletons, with 7.7% in the top ten. The specimen was PBMCs. The receptors were gathered from a woman aged 45-65 years in good health and CMV-seropositive. CDR3s include the opening cysteine and the closing phenylalanine or tryptophan. D genes are given only for firm matches. Clone size is shown for a subset of rows, as once, few, many or a class of expanded clone.

V gene	J gene	clone size	D gene	CDR3 protein	CDR3 DNA
TRBV6-6	TRBJ1-2	once	.	CASSYQGLNYGYTF	TGTGCCAGCAGTTACCAGGGACTAAACTATGGCTACACCTTC
TRBV11-2	TRBJ2-6	.	.	CASSLAGRANVLTF	TGTGCCAGCAGCTTAGCAGGGCGGGCCAACGTCCTGACTTTC
TRBV10-3	TRBJ1-5	once	.	CAISDYSNQPQHF	TGTGCCATCAGTGACTATAGCAATCAGCCCCAGCATTTT
TRBV27	TRBJ2-3	.	.	CASSLLSPTDTQYF	TGTGCCAGCAGTTTACTAAGCCCCACAGATACGCAGTATTTT
TRBV18	TRBJ1-3	.	.	CASSPPREAGNTIYF	TGTGCCAGCTCACCACCCCGGGAAGCTGGAAACACCATATATTTT
TRBV7-2	TRBJ2-7	once	.	CASSYINYEQYF	TGTGCCAGCAGTTATATCAACTACGAGCAGTACTTC
TRBV30	TRBJ2-1	.	TRBD2	CAWSVLREGNDNEQFF	TGTGCCTGGAGTGTACTGAGGGAGGGCAACGACAATGAGCAGTTCTTC
TRBV6-7	TRBJ2-1	.	TRBD2	CASSYSAGGPKLYEQFF	TGTGCCAGCAGTTACTCAGCGGGAGGGCCCAAATTGTATGAGCAGTTCTTC
TRBV7-2	TRBJ1-2	.	.	CASSLEGGIGGYTF	TGTGCCAGCAGCCTCGAGGGGGGGATAGGTGGCTACACCTTC
TRBV7-2	TRBJ2-2	.	.	CASSSPARLQTGELFF	TGTGCCAGCAGCTCGCCAGCGAGACTACAAACCGGGGAGCTGTTTTTT
TRBV19	TRBJ1-6	.	.	CASSIGVTYSIGSPLHF	TGTGCCAGTAGTATCGGGGTAACCTACTCGATAGGGTCACCCCTCCACTTT
TRBV4-2	TRBJ2-2	.	TRBD2	CASRWTSGDTGELFF	TGTGCCAGCAGGTGGACTAGCGGGGACACCGGGGAGCTGTTTTTT
TRBV7-2	TRBJ2-1	.	.	CASSLTGDEQFF	TGTGCCAGCAGCCTAACGGGAGATGAGCAGTTCTTC
TRBV6-6	TRBJ1-5	.	TRBD1	CASSYSWDRVQPQHF	TGTGCCAGCAGTTACTCTTGGGACAGGGTGCAGCCCCAGCATTTT
TRBV7-2	TRBJ1-1	.	.	CASSSLAGKGSGTEAFF	TGTGCCAGCAGCTCATTGGCGGGGAAGGGGAGCGGCACTGAAGCTTTCTTT
TRBV27	TRBJ2-3	few	TRBD2	CASGGEDTQYF	TGTGCCAGCGGGGGGGAGGATACGCAGTATTTT
TRBV19	TRBJ2-5	.	.	CASSRVTSRETQYF	TGTGCCAGTAGTAGGGTCACTAGCCGAGAGACCCAGTACTTC
TRBV27	TRBJ2-3	.	TRBD2	CASTFSGRAGDTQYF	TGTGCCAGCACTTTCAGCGGGAGGGCTGGAGATACGCAGTATTTT
TRBV5-1	TRBJ2-1	.	TRBD2	CASSLGGGSGLNEQFF	TGCGCCAGCAGCTTGGGGGGCGGGAGTGGCCTCAATGAGCAGTTCTTC
TRBV18	TRBJ2-3	.	TRBD2	CASSPIGREDAQYF	TGTGCCAGCTCACCGATAGGGAGGGAAGATGCGCAGTATTTT
TRBV5-6	TRBJ2-7	few	.	CASTGRVRGTYEQYF	TGTGCCAGCACCGGTCGTGTCCGGGGGACCTACGAGCAGTACTTC
TRBV19	TRBJ2-7	.	TRBD2	CASSIIGKSGGAYEQYF	TGTGCCAGTAGTATCATTGGAAAAAGCGGGGGGGCCTACGAGCAGTACTTC
TRBV27	TRBJ1-2	.	.	CASSLSDAGNYGYTF	TGTGCCAGCAGTTTATCGGACGCAGGGAACTATGGCTACACCTTC
TRBV10-3	TRBJ2-1	.	.	CATAAPYNEQFF	TGTGCCACGGCGGCCCCCTACAATGAGCAGTTCTTC
TRBV5-8	TRBJ2-5	.	TRBD2	CASSLELAGGQETQYF	TGTGCCAGCAGCTTGGAGCTAGCGGGAGGTCAAGAGACCCAGTACTTC
TRBV2	TRBJ1-5	.	TRBD1	CASSSGGRNQPQHF	TGTGCCAGCAGTTCAGGGGGGCGCAATCAGCCCCAGCATTTT
TRBV4-3	TRBJ1-1	few	.	CASSQDLRGEAEAFF	TGCGCCAGCAGCCAAGACTTGCGGGGGGAGGCTGAAGCTTTCTTT
TRBV7-9	TRBJ2-7	.	TRBD2	CASSFPGLAGEQYF	TGTGCCAGCAGCTTTCCGGGACTAGCGGGCGAGCAGTACTTC
TRBV7-9	TRBJ2-5	.	TRBD2	CASSPGVSGSKETQYF	TGTGCCAGCAGCCCCGGGGTCAGCGGGAGTAAAGAGACCCAGTACTTC
TRBV7-6	TRBJ2-5	.	.	CASSLGTEETQYF	TGTGCCAGCAGCTTAGGGACAGAAGAGACCCAGTACTTC
TRBV7-3	TRBJ2-2	few	TRBD2	CASSLMAGGAGELFF	TGTGCCAGCAGCTTAATGGCGGGGGGAGCCGGGGAGCTGTTTTTT
TRBV9	TRBJ2-3	.	TRBD2	CASSRGLAVTDTQYF	TGTGCCAGCAGCCGAGGACTAGCGGTGACAGATACGCAGTATTTT
TRBV2	TRBJ2-3	.	.	CASIRQGGTDTQYF	TGTGCCAGCATTCGGCAGGGGGGTACAGATACGCAGTATTTT
TRBV5-4	TRBJ2-7	.	.	CASSLGGVSLGLDEQYF	TGTGCCAGCAGCTTGGGGGGGGTGAGTTTGGGGTTAGACGAGCAGTACTTC
TRBV6-5	TRBJ2-1	.	.	CASSYSGLNEQFF	TGTGCCAGCAGTTACTCGGGACTGAATGAGCAGTTCTTC
TRBV7-8	TRBJ1-6	.	.	CASSLVRQSNSPLHF	TGTGCCAGCAGCTTAGTACGACAGTCTAATTCACCCCTCCACTTT
TRBV4-1	TRBJ2-7	.	TRBD2	CASSQERAGIFGEQYF	TGCGCCAGCAGCCAGGAACGAGCGGGGATTTTTGGCGAGCAGTACTTC
TRBV7-9	TRBJ2-3	.	TRBD2	CASSFQRECKDF	TGTGCCAGCAGCTTCCAGCGGGAGTGCAAGGATTTT
TRBV5-1	TRBJ1-2	.	.	CASSYGQYGYTF	TGCGCCAGCAGCTACGGACAGTATGGCTACACCTTC
TRBV11-2	TRBJ2-1	few	.	CASSSGAYNEQFF	TGTGCCAGCAGCTCAGGGGCCTACAATGAGCAGTTCTTC
TRBV11-2	TRBJ1-6	once	TRBD1	CASSLDRTGNSPLHF	TGTGCCAGCAGCTTAGATCGGACAGGGAATTCACCCCTCCACTTT
TRBV27	TRBJ1-1	.	TRBD1	CASSSDRGSTEAFF	TGTGCCAGCAGTTCTGACAGGGGGAGCACTGAAGCTTTCTTT
TRBV7-9	TRBJ2-2	.	.	CASSLAVSTGELFF	TGTGCCAGCAGCTTAGCTGTTAGCACCGGGGAGCTGTTTTTT
TRBV4-1	TRBJ2-5	.	.	CASSQRYRVGTQYF	TGCGCCAGCAGCCAAAGATACAGGGTTGGGACCCAGTACTTC
TRBV7-2	TRBJ1-5	.	.	CASSFEGDQPQHF	TGTGCCAGCAGCTTCGAGGGGGATCAGCCCCAGCATTTT